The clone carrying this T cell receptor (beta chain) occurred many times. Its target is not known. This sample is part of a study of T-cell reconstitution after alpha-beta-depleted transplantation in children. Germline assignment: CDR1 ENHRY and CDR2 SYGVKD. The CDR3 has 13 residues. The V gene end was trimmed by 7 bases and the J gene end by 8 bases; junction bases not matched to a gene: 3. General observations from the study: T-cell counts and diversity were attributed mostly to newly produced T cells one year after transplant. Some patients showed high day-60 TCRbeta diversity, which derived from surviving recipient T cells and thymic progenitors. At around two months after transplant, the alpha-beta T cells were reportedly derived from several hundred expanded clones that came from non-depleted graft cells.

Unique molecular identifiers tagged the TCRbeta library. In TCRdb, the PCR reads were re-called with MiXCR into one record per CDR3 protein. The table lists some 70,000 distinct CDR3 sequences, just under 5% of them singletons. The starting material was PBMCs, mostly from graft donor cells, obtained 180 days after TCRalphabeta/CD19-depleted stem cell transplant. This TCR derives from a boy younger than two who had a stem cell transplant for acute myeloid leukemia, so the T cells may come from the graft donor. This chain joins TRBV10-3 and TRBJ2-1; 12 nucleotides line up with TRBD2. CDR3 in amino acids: CAIKTSGGDEQFF. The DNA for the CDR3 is TGTGCCATCAAGACTAGCGGGGGAGATGAGCAGTTCTTC.